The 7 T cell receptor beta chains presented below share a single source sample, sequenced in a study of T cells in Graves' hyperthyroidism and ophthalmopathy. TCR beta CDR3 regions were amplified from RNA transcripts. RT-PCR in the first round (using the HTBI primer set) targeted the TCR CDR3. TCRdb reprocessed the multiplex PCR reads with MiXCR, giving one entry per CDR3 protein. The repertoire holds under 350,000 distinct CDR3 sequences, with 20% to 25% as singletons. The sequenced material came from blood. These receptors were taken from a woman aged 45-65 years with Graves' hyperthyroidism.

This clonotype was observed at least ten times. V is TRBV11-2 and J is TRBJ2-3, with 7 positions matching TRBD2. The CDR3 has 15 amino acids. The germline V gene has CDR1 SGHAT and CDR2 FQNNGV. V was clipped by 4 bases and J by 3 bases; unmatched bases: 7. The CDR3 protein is CASSSAGRATDTQYF. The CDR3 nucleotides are TGTGCCAGCAGCTCAGCGGGGCGGGCTACAGATACGCAGTATTTT.

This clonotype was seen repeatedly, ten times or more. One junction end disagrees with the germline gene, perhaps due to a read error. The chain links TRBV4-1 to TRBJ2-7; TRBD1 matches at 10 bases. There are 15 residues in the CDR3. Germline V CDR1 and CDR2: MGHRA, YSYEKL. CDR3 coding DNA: TGCGCCAGCAGCCAGGCCGGGACAGGGGTGTACGGGCAGTACTTC. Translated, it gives CASSQAGTGVYGQYF.

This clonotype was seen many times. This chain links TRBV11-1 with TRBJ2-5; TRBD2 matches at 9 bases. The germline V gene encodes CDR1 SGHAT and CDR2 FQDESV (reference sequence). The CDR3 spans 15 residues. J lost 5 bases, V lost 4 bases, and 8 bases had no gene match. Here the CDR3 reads CASSSVGGGVETQYF. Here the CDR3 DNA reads TGTGCCAGCAGCTCGGTCGGCGGGGGGGTGGAGACCCAGTACTTC.

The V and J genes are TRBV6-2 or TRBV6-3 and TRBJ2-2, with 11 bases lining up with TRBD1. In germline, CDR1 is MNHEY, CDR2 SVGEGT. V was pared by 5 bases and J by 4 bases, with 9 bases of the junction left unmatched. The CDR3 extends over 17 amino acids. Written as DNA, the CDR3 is TGTGCCAGCAGTCTTCCGGGACAGGGGGTGGGCACCGGGGAGCTGTTTTTT. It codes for CASSLPGQGVGTGELFF.

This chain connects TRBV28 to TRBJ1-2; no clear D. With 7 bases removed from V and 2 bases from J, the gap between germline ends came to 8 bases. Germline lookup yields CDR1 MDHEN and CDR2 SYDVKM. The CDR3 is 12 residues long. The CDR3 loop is CASTRNNYGYTF. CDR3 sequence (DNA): TGTGCCAGCACGAGGAACAACTATGGCTACACCTTC.

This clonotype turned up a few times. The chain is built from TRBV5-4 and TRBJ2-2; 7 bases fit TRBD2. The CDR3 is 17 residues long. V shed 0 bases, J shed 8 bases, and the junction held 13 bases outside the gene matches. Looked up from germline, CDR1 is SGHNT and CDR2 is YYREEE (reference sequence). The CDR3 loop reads CASSLGGGRAEKGELFF. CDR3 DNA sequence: TGTGCCAGCAGCTTGGGGGGGGGTCGGGCCGAGAAGGGGGAGCTGTTTTTT.

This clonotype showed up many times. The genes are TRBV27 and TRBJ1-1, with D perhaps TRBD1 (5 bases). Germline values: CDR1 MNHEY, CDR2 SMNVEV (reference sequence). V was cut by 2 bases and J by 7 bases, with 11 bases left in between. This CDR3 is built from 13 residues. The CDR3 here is CASSLHGAGEAFF. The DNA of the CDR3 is TGTGCCAGCAGTTTACACGGGGCGGGTGAAGCTTTCTTT.